The clone carrying this T cell receptor (beta chain) was seen ten or more times. The source material, RNA transcripts, was used to amplify TCR beta CDR3 regions. TCR CDR3 regions were first amplified by RT-PCR with HTBI primers. TCRdb called the multiplex PCR reads again in MiXCR, with one record for every CDR3 protein. The profile covers fewer than 750,000 distinct CDR3 sequences, with approximately 14% appearing a single time and about 12% taken by the ten largest. Criteria for exclusion of patients were uncontrolled infection, other autoimmune disease, pregnancy or lactation. Orbital computed tomography, thyroid ultrasound, serum thyroxine and TRAb, and clinical symptoms together informed the diagnoses. Fresh peripheral blood, approximately 10 ml, was the source of the PBMCs. This sample is drawn from a study of T cells in Graves' hyperthyroidism and ophthalmopathy. Background on the study: At the time of initial diagnosis and before any treatment, peripheral blood was collected.

The clonotype was recovered from a woman aged 45-59 years with Graves' ophthalmopathy. The sequenced sample consisted of blood.

CDR3 sequence reads: CASSPIAGLSEQFF. The CDR3 region has the DNA TGTGCCAGCAGCCCCATAGCGGGACTCAGTGAGCAGTTCTTC. The chain carries TRBV7-2 and TRBJ2-1, with 8 positions matching TRBD2. Germline assignment: CDR1 SGHTA and CDR2 FQGNSA. The CDR3 runs 14 residues. After removal of 5 bases from V and 9 bases from J, the junction contained 9 bases not matched to a gene.